Detailed here is one TCR beta chain. Its cognate antigen has yet to be identified. No base quality information exists; no much larger clone differs at one position. The sample comes from a study of cytomegalovirus exposure and HLA in healthy donors (dated by TCRdb to 2017 to 2019). Turning to the overall study: According to an earlier analysis of a few hundred of the donors, about 179 million T cells yielded roughly 110 million unique TCR beta sequences and about 280 Gb of sequence data. Around 300 gigabases of sequencing data and tens of millions of unique TCR sequences were included in an early release covering over 600 HLA-typed donors. The genetic ancestry cluster associated with self-reported Caucasian donors included approximately 85% of the roughly 410 genotyped donors. The study aimed to test whether cataloging public T cell receptors could reveal signatures of past pathogen exposure. The study used immunosequencing to profile the T cell repertoires of 666 subjects and linked those repertoires to cytomegalovirus serostatus. Along with the approximately 600-subject first cohort, a separate validation cohort of some 130 different subjects was used. The study combined high-throughput TCR immunosequencing, statistical association of individual TCRs with disease status, and machine learning to predict cytomegalovirus infection status. A later analysis re-examined previously published TCR beta repertoires from 600 to 700 donors and added high-resolution HLA genotyping to investigate patterns of TCR occurrence. Rather than using new phenotypic data, the later analysis identified candidate immune exposures from TCR beta sequences and from how often those sequences occurred across donors. An earlier analysis of 587 of the donors used high-throughput TCR beta sequencing to judge whether each TCR beta V gene segment behaved as functional or pseudogenic. Donor age, sex, ethnicity and CMV serostatus were compiled alongside the repertoire data. Genome-wide SNP genotypes for about 55% of the roughly 670 donors were used in a later genetic analysis, which treated that subset as a discovery cohort. Every discovery cohort repertoire had been produced on one sequencing platform. Both class I and class II loci were covered by HLA typing, at four-digit resolution. Typing coverage varied by locus: roughly 620-640 donors for A, B, C, DRB1 and DQB1; approximately 500 for DQA1; more than 600 for DPA1; approximately 450 for DPB1. A handful of DR-DQ haplotypes were treated as single units for association and clustering because of strong linkage in the cohort. On average, around 240,000 unique TCR beta nucleotide sequences were sequenced per donor among 350 to 400 genotyped donors of the cohort, with roughly 18% of those sequences being non-productive.

The CDR3 runs 15 amino acids, cysteine and phenylalanine included. The entry retains the CDR3 DNA only, 45 bases that are in frame from base 1. Trimming removed 2 bases from V and 0 bases from J, leaving 11 bases between the germline ends. From the germline V gene (reference sequence), CDR1 is MNHEY and CDR2 is SMNVEV. The protocol used for the library was the immunoSEQ multiplex PCR assay. For the multiplex PCR, a mixture combining 60 forward primers for TCR Vbeta segments and 13 reverse primers for TCR Jbeta segments was used. A multiplex PCR assay on genomic DNA amplified the CDR3 region of rearranged TCR beta genes. The Illumina HiSeq System was used to sequence the amplified TCR beta libraries as 87-base-pair reads. Processing in the source paper ran as follows. A later analysis counted some 74 million unique TCR beta chains across the 666 repertoires, and approximately 11 million of these chains were shared by at least two donors. To remove PCR and sequencing errors, raw reads were error-corrected and collapsed into unique sequences using a nearest-neighbor algorithm that merged closely related sequences. Alignment of CDR3 sequences to IMGT reference sequences was used to assign V, D and J gene segments. For a sequence to be retained, a match of at least six nucleotides to both a V gene segment and a J gene segment was required. A rearrangement was called productive if the CDR3 had no stop codons and remained in frame with V and J, and every other rearrangement was called non-productive. CDR3 was defined by IMGT convention, running from the second conserved V-encoded cysteine to the conserved J-encoded phenylalanine. Sequences without an unambiguous match to a single V gene segment were excluded from the earlier analysis of several hundred of the donors. An earlier analysis of a few hundred of the donors classified V segments as functional when productive rearrangements were above 56.7% and as segregating when the standard deviation between donors was above 5%. A statistical classification framework was built to diagnose cytomegalovirus status from the catalog of TCR beta chain sequences. V and J gene assignment, in a later analysis, came from comparing TCR nucleotide sequences with IMGT/GENE-DB human TR gene sequences. The TCRdist pipeline was used in a later analysis to assign CDR3 sequences and most-parsimonious VDJ recombination scenarios. A later analysis defined each TCR beta chain by its CDR3 amino acid sequence plus V-gene family, and excluded reads lacking a unique V-gene family. A later analysis removed 592 highly shared, low-generation-probability nucleotide sequences to deal with suspected cross-contamination and a sequencing artifact. A later analysis calculated a clonal expansion index for each public chain from normalized within-repertoire ranks of inferred template counts. In a later analysis, generation probabilities were computed using a VDJ recombination model fitted to out-of-frame rearrangements, and the results were checked against IGoR. In a later analysis, hypergeometric tests were used to score TCR-TCR, TCR-HLA and TCR-CMV co-occurrence, with a repertoire-size bias correction applied to TCR pairs. A later analysis estimated false discovery rates by permuting HLA or CMV assignments 20 times. In a later analysis, co-occurring TCRs were grouped using DBSCAN, with TCRdist sequence similarity added in when clustering inside HLA-allele-positive subsets. Repertoires with fewer than 30,000 or more than 120,000 public chains, plus five repertoires with anomalous nucleotide sharing, were excluded from co-occurrence clustering. TCRdb limited this immuneACCESS table to in-frame rearrangements with V and J called. A share of clones is missing; checked studies link under half to unresolved V genes, and the rest is unexplained. The DNA gave D and trimming, while V, J and clone size come from that table. The sample contains 110,000 or so clones, approximately 70% of them found a single time. The top ten hold around 5.4% of the sample.

What the authors observed across the whole study: The cohort was sequenced for TCR beta chains only, and without alpha or paired-chain data the features that could be detected were limited. The sequencing pipeline was judged likely to have produced a cluster of highly shared sequence variants as a technical artifact. In a later analysis, 16,951 TCR beta sequences were associated with specific HLA alleles at a false discovery rate of 0.05. V-gene and J-gene trimming of TCR beta chains was associated with a missense DCLRE1C variant in a later genetic analysis, and the association was replicated in an independent cohort. Most TCR sequences were observed very rarely across donors, whereas some public TCRs were present in many individuals. A total of 150 to 200 TCR beta chains were listed by the study as associated with cytomegalovirus. Some IMGT-functional V segments, including TRBV6-2 and TRBV6-3, could not be told apart with the 87-base-pair reads, so those segments were excluded. The authors suggested that the approach could potentially be extended to other disease states and immunological phenotypes. According to a later analysis, TCR association rates differed among HLA loci, with DRB1 alleles showing the most associated TCRs and HLA-C alleles showing the fewest. Compared with the approximately 710-donor mean, donors in an Asian-associated ancestry cluster had fewer N-insertions in productive TCRs, according to a later genetic analysis. A further reported finding was that TCR beta sequences accurately predicted the HLA-A and HLA-B alleles for most subjects in the first cohort. In an earlier analysis of 587 of the donors, most TCR beta V segments appeared in productive rearrangements about 87% or about 30% of the time, broadly matching IMGT annotations. In vitro tests confirmed that a few of the cytomegalovirus-associated TCR beta chains recognize cytomegalovirus antigens. Compared with equally common non-associated chains, HLA-associated TCR beta chains in a later analysis were more clonally expanded and had lower generation probabilities. The presence/absence analyses assumed that sequencing depth was roughly uniform across donors, and that assumption may not be true. A later analysis found that most CMV-associated TCR beta chains appeared HLA-restricted, with HLA associations seemingly driven largely by CMV exposure. Because counts were too low, roughly 17 rarely observed V segments, including chromosome 9 orphons, were left out of the earlier analysis of a few hundred of the donors. Because some donors lacked HLA typing at each locus, the association tests relied only on the typed subset. Linkage disequilibrium might explain the correlated functional status among segregating V segments, but an unknown experimental factor could not be ruled out. Assigning TCR associations to individual alleles was difficult when HLA alleles, especially DR and DQ, strongly co-occurred. A later analysis reported that several top co-occurrence clusters appeared linked to parvovirus B19, influenza, CMV and Epstein-Barr virus. The classifier was reported to diagnose cytomegalovirus status with high specificity and sensitivity in both the original and validation cohorts. The only immune exposure information available for the cohort was CMV serostatus.

The cohort comprised around 690 healthy bone marrow donors. All cohort members were sampled while nominally healthy, although unrecorded immune exposures were likely present. The donor was CMV seropositive and belonged to the group of over 250 seropositive cohort members. A peripheral blood sample was collected from each donor, and TCR beta sequencing was performed on peripheral blood mononuclear cells. The Qiagen DNeasy Blood Extraction Kit was used to extract genomic DNA from the blood cell samples. The chain employs TRBV27 and TRBJ2-7; the D gene is possibly TRBD1, with 6 bases matching. The sample consisted of PBMCs. The sequence came from a woman aged 70-85 years in good health and CMV-seropositive. The nucleotide sequence is TGTGCCAGCAGTTTAGACAGGATTAGCTCCTACGAGCAGTACTTC. It encodes CASSLDRISSYEQYF.